The present T cell receptor beta chain was sequenced within a study of tissue T cells after allogeneic stem cell transplantation. Study-wide results and limits: Shared clones across patients were few; motif clustering revealed tissue-specific shared signatures. Tissue-detected TCR repertoire was only partly captured by blood and spleen T cells. Which tissue TCRs were alloreactive or antigen-specific was not determined. Some clones might be persisting host cells.

This CDR3 spans 14 amino acids. Germline V gene lookup returns CDR1 NSHNY and CDR2 SYGAGN. V lost 5 bases to trimming and J lost 3 bases; unmatched junction nucleotides: 4. Measured with immunoSEQ multiplex PCR; TCRdb has only the in-frame clones, and not every one. The sample lists roughly 4,700 clones; almost 40% were seen once. Time point reported: mouse harvest day 14 after allogeneic transplant. Each mouse received 10^7 T-cell-depleted marrow cells plus 10^6 splenic CD5+ T cells by tail vein. Mice had MHC-mismatched B6 into BALB/c GVHD, sampled day 7 or 14. Worth noting for this clone: Its specificity is unknown. Gene names denote mouse genes. The read finishes 1 residue shy of the CDR3 end, and the germline J gene is used to complete it.

Specimen: gut tissue. This TCR came from a female BALB/c mouse given C57BL/6 T cells with graft-versus-host disease after an allogeneic hematopoietic cell transplant. J is TRBJ1-2 and V is TRBV13-1, with 10 bases identical to TRBD1. CDR3 bases read: TGTGCCAGCAGCGCCGGGACAGGGGACTCCGACTACACC. Protein product: CASSAGTGDSDYT. The entire CDR3 reads CASSAGTGDSDYTF.